The 24 T cell receptor beta chains presented below share a single source sample, sequenced in a study of CD8 T cells in Susac syndrome (dated by TCRdb to between 2018 and 2021). Libraries were prepared through the immunoSEQ multiplex PCR assay. RNA was extracted using the RNeasy kit, and about 0.45 to 1 ug of the RNA was reverse transcribed with random hexamers. TCRdb reprocessing: public reads trimmed at Q25 with fastp, clones called with MiXCR, in-frame beta chains kept. Entries are consolidated by CDR3 protein sequence, retaining the most common genes and DNA. The sample table contains a few hundred thousand distinct CDR3 sequences; only one count was recorded for roughly 95% of them. The ten largest clones represent approximately 0.072% of the sample. Sequenced input: CD4+ T cells from PBMCs. The receptors derive from a human donor with multiple sclerosis.

The chain has TRBV24-1 and TRBJ1-2, with D unresolved. The CDR3 extends over 13 amino acids. V shed 4 bases and J shed 0 bases, with 5 bases lying between them. Germline V gene lookup returns CDR1 KGHDR and CDR2 SFDVKD. This chain's CDR3 is CATSDPPNYGYTF. Written as DNA, the CDR3 is TGTGCCACCAGTGACCCCCCTAACTATGGCTACACCTTC.

The chain couples TRBV12-5 to TRBJ1-1, with TRBD1 matching over 7 bases. The CDR3 is made up of 19 amino acids. Looked up from germline, CDR1 is LGHNT and CDR2 is FRNRAP. The V segment lost 5 bases and the J segment 1 base; nucleotides outside the gene matches: 19. The CDR3 coding sequence is TGTGCTAGTGGTCTCGTGGGACAGACCCCCAATTTTACGAACACTGAAGCTTTCTTT. The encoded protein is CASGLVGQTPNFTNTEAFF.

The rearrangement links TRBV3-1 to TRBJ2-4; D remains ambiguous. The germline V gene has CDR1 LGHDT and CDR2 YNNKEL (reference sequence). V lost 3 bases to trimming and J lost 0 bases, with 6 bases between them. CDR3 length: 14 residues. CDR3: CASSQKLAKNIQYF. The CDR3 region has the DNA TGTGCCAGCAGCCAGAAACTAGCCAAAAACATTCAGTACTTC.

The chain employs TRBV20-1 and TRBJ2-7; 8 bases map to TRBD1. The trim removed 6 bases at V and 1 base at J, leaving 11 bases unmatched. The CDR3 covers 15 residues. Germline assignment: CDR1 DFQATT and CDR2 SNEGSKA (reference sequence). For the CDR3, the DNA is TGCAGTGCCGGGTCGGGCGGACAGGGATCCTACGAGCAGTACTTC. Its translation: CSAGSGGQGSYEQYF.

The V call is TRBV5-1, the J call TRBJ1-2; D gene uncertain. CDR3 length: 13 amino acids. Trimming stripped 0 bases from V and 6 bases from J, with 9 bases between. CDR1 and CDR2 from the germline V gene are SGHRS and YFSETQ. The CDR3 region has the DNA TGCGCCAGCAGCTTGGAAGGGTTGCATGGCTACACCTTC. Protein: CASSLEGLHGYTF. Full variable domain (missing parts from reference TRBV5-1 and TRBJ1-2): KAGVTQTPRYLIKTRGQQVTLSCSPISGHRSVSWYQQTPGQGLQFLFEYFSETQRNKGNFPGRFSGRQFSNSRSEMNVSTLELGDSALYLCASSLEGLHGYTFGSGTRLTVV.

The chain is built from TRBV5-1 and TRBJ2-3; the D call may be TRBD1 or TRBD2 (6 bases each). Germline CDR1 SGHRS, CDR2 YFSETQ. V lost 2 bases to trimming and J lost 2 bases, with 12 bases between them. This CDR3 comprises 15 residues. For the CDR3, the DNA is TGCGCCAGCAGCTTAAGGGGGGTCGACACAGATACGCAGTATTTT. Translated, it gives CASSLRGVDTDTQYF.

The chain carries TRBV3-1 and TRBJ1-6; D possibly corresponds to TRBD1 (5 bases). Per the germline V gene, CDR1 is LGHDT and CDR2 is YNNKEL (reference sequence). The CDR3 spans 15 residues. The V gene lost 2 bases and the J gene lost 4 bases, with 9 bases spanning the gap. CDR3 coding DNA: TGTGCCAGCAGCCAATCGGGGGGGTATAATTCACCCCTCCACTTT. Its protein product is CASSQSGGYNSPLHF.

The V gene is TRBV12-1, the J gene TRBJ2-2; the table's D call of TRBD1 was not tested on the DNA. TRBV12-1 is tagged as a pseudogene. The CDR3 sequence is 16 residues long. The CDR3: CASTTRDGGGTGELFF. The CDR3 region has the DNA TGTGCCAGCACCACCCGGGACGGGGGCGGCACCGGGGAGCTGTTTTTT.

The gene calls are TRBV2 and TRBJ1-2; tentatively, D is TRBD1 (5 bases). The CDR3 contains 14 residues. Germline lookup yields CDR1 SNHLY and CDR2 FYNNEI. V was clipped by 0 bases and J by 7 bases, with 12 bases between them. The CDR3 region has the DNA TGTGCCAGCAGTGAAGCCAGGGCCGACGCTGGCTACACCTTC. Its protein is CASSEARADAGYTF.

V gene TRBV5-5 combines with J gene TRBJ1-1; possible D gene TRBD1, 6 bases. The germline V and J ends were trimmed by 2 bases and 5 bases, with 10 bases remaining between them. This CDR3 contains 13 residues. CDR1 is SGHKS, CDR2 YYEKEE, per germline (reference sequence). The CDR3 reads CASSFGGQTEAFF. In DNA, the CDR3 is TGTGCCAGCAGCTTTGGTGGACAGACTGAAGCTTTCTTT.

The V and J genes are TRBV11-1 and TRBJ2-5; 9 nucleotides match TRBD2. The CDR3 covers 16 residues. Germline-derived CDR1 and CDR2 are SGHAT and FQDESV (reference sequence). After removal of 5 bases from V and 1 base from J, the junction contained 8 bases not matched to a gene. CDR3: CASSPKSGRRQETQYF. CDR3 nucleotide sequence: TGTGCCAGCAGCCCGAAAAGCGGGAGGCGCCAAGAGACCCAGTACTTC.

This rearrangement joins TRBV6-5 to TRBJ1-1; 9 nucleotides align to TRBD1. CDR1 and CDR2 (germline): MNHEY, SVGAGI. After removal of 0 bases from V and 0 bases from J, the junction contained 11 bases not matched to a gene. CDR3 length: 19 amino acids. CDR3 in DNA: TGTGCCAGCAGTTACTCGACAGGGACAGGGAGTGGGATGAACACTGAAGCTTTCTTT. It codes for CASSYSTGTGSGMNTEAFF.

The chain employs TRBV20-1 and TRBJ2-4; 11 nucleotides align to TRBD2. This CDR3 region has 13 residues. The germline V gene encodes CDR1 DFQATT and CDR2 SNEGSKA (reference sequence). J lost 3 bases, V lost 5 bases, and 0 bases had no gene match. The CDR3 here is CSAGTSGKNIQYF. The CDR3 DNA follows: TGCAGTGCTGGGACTAGCGGCAAAAACATTCAGTACTTC.

The gene calls are TRBV20-1 and TRBJ1-4; D ambiguous. Germline V lookup: CDR1 DFQATT, CDR2 SNEGSKA (reference sequence). The CDR3 loop spans 15 amino acids. V was trimmed by 3 bases and J by 0 bases, leaving 11 bases between them. The CDR3 nucleotides are TGCAGTGCTAGGGGCATATTCGCAACTAATGAAAAACTGTTTTTT. Its translation is CSARGIFATNEKLFF.

The gene calls are TRBV19 and TRBJ2-2; D gene uncertain. CDR1 is LNHDA, CDR2 SQIVND, per germline (reference sequence). V lost 5 bases and J lost 4, with 11 bases in between. The CDR3 has 14 residues. The CDR3 nucleotides are TGTGCCAGTAGTTCCGCGGCCTTCACCGGGGAGCTGTTTTTT. Translated, it gives CASSSAAFTGELFF.

This clonotype was detected once. The genes are TRBV20-1 and TRBJ2-5; 10 bases are a match to TRBD2. Germline V gene lookup returns CDR1 DFQATT and CDR2 SNEGSKA (reference sequence). The CDR3 runs to 14 residues. V gave up 7 bases and J gave up 5 bases; unmatched junction bases: 10. The CDR3 protein is CSGERGGRSETQYF. The CDR3 nucleotides read TGCAGTGGAGAGCGGGGGGGCCGATCGGAGACCCAGTACTTC.

This rearrangement joins TRBV20-1 to TRBJ1-2; no clear D. Germline CDR1 DFQATT, CDR2 SNEGSKA (reference sequence). The V end was cut by 5 bases, the J end by 2 bases, with 9 bases between. The CDR3 extends over 12 amino acids. The CDR3 loop reads CSAAAANYGYTF. The CDR3 nucleotides are TGCAGTGCTGCCGCCGCGAACTATGGCTACACCTTC.

This chain connects TRBV7-6 to TRBJ2-7; D gene uncertain. Germline V gene data show CDR1 as SGHVS and CDR2 as FNYEAQ. The CDR3 is made up of 15 amino acids. The V end was cut by 0 bases, the J end by 3 bases, with 12 bases between. In DNA, the CDR3 is TGTGCCAGCAGCTTAGCGCCCGGCGGAGACTACGAGCAGTACGTC. It translates to CASSLAPGGDYEQYV.

The table lists this clonotype with a count of one. The chain recombines TRBV3-1 with TRBJ2-5; D is perhaps TRBD2 (5 bases). The CDR3 is 14 residues long. Germline CDR1 reads LGHDT; CDR2 reads YNNKEL (reference sequence). V shed 4 bases and J shed 6 bases, with 15 bases lying between them. The CDR3 loop reads CASSPLATAKTQYF. The CDR3 nucleotides read TGTGCCAGCAGCCCCTTAGCGACCGCAAAGACCCAGTACTTC.

This rearrangement joins TRBV30 to TRBJ2-6; D is unresolved. Between the trimmed V and J ends, which lost 1 base and 2 bases, there was a span of 18 bases. The length of the CDR3 is 18 residues. From germline, CDR1 is GTSNPN and CDR2 SVGIG (reference sequence). The DNA of the CDR3 is TGTGCCTGGAGTGAAGCTGCGGCTTGGGCGGCTGGGGCCAACGTCCTGACTTTC. As protein: CAWSEAAAWAAGANVLTF.

CDR3 loop: CASSEEMGLAHNEQFF. CDR3 nucleotides: TGTGCCAGCAGTGAAGAGATGGGACTCGCACACAATGAGCAGTTCTTC. The genes are TRBV6-1 and TRBJ2-1; a weak D match, TRBD2 (6 bases). This CDR3 contains 16 residues. CDR1 and CDR2 (germline): MNHNS, SASEGT. Trimming stripped 1 base from V and 5 bases from J, with 15 bases between.

This chain links TRBV6-1 with TRBJ2-2; no definite D call. The CDR3 consists of 13 residues. Germline V gives CDR1 MNHNS, CDR2 SASEGT. Trimming removed 1 base at V and 5 bases at J, with 5 bases between. CDR3 sequence (DNA): TGTGCCAGCAGTGAAGTAGCTACCGGGGAGCTGTTTTTT. Its protein product is CASSEVATGELFF.

The chain employs TRBV2 and TRBJ1-5; no definite D call. Trimming cost V 2 bases and J 2 bases, with 7 bases left between them. The CDR3 is 14 amino acids. Germline assignment: CDR1 SNHLY and CDR2 FYNNEI. The CDR3 coding sequence is TGTGCCAGCAGTGAATTTGGGGGCAATCAGCCCCAGCATTTT. Its translation is CASSEFGGNQPQHF.

J is TRBJ2-7 and V is TRBV6-4, with D perhaps matching TRBD2 (6 bases). The CDR3 consists of 16 residues. CDR1 is MRHNA, CDR2 SNTAGT, per germline. V was trimmed by 5 bases and J by 3 bases, leaving 20 bases between them. The CDR3: CASSPIPQGRYYEQYF. CDR3 coding DNA: TGTGCCAGCAGTCCGATACCCCAAGGGAGGTACTACGAGCAGTACTTC.